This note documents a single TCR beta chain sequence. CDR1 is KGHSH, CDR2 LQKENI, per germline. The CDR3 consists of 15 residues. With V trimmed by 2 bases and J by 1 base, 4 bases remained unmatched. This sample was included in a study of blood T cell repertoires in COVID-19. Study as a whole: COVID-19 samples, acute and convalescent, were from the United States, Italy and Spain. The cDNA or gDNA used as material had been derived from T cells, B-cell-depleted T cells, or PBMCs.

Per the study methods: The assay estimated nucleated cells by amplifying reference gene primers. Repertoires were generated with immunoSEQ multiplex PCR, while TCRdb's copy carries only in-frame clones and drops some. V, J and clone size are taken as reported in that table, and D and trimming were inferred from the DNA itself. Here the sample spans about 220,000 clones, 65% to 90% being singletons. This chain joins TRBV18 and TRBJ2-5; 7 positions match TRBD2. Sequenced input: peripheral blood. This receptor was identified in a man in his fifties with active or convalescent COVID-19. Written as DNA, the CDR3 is TGTGCCAGCTCACCAGTCAGCGGGACCCAAGAGACCCAGTACTTC. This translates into CASSPVSGTQETQYF.